This T cell receptor (beta chain) was found in a study of CD8+ T cells in alopecia areata. Study-wide background: For the treated group, dosing was oral tofacitinib at 5 to 10 mg twice daily. Study results and limitations: Normal scalp had lower clonality than lesional scalp, with alopecia totalis/universalis lesions showing this most strongly. Within the top 100, expanded CD8+ clones significantly decreased with tofacitinib, as did scalp clonality.

Following RNA extraction, reverse transcription yielded cDNA that acted as the sequencing template. Some clones are missing from TCRdb's copy, which holds only in-frame ones; the method was immunoSEQ multiplex PCR. The table includes roughly 200,000 clones, about 53% detected once. The germline gives CDR1 SQVTM, CDR2 ANQGSEA. The CDR3 loop spans 12 amino acids. Treatment denoted: oral pan-JAK inhibitor, 5-10 mg twice daily. Obtained from alopecia areata patients were lesional scalp punch biopsies along with peripheral blood. A remark on this clone: No antigen is known for it. Sequence at one end of the junction differs from germline and may be a read error.

The J gene is TRBJ2-7, the V gene TRBV29-1; 7 bases are a match to TRBD1. The sequence derives from a human donor with alopecia areata. The sequencing here drew on CD8+ T cells sorted from blood, taken at week 24, from a patient treated with tofacitinib. The CDR3 loop reads CSVEGTDYEQYF. CDR3 bases: TGCAGCGTCGAAGGGACAGACTACGAGCAGTACTTC.